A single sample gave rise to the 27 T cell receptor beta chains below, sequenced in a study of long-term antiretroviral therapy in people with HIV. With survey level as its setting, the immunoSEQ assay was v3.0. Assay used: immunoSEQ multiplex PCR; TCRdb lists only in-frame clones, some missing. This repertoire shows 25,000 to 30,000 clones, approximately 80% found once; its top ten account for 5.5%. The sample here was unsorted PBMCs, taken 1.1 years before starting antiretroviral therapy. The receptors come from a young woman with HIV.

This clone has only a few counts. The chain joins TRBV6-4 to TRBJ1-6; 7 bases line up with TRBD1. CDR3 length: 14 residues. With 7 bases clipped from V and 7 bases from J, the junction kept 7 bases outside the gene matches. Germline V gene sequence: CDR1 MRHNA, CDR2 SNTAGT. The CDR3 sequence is CASTDRASNSPLHF. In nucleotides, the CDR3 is TGTGCCAGCACCGACAGGGCCTCCAATTCACCCCTCCACTTT.

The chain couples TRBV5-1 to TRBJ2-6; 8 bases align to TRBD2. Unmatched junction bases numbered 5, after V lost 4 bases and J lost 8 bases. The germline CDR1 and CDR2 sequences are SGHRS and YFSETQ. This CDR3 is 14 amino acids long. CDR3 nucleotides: TGCGCCAGCAGCCCAAGCGGGGGAACCAACGTCCTGACTTTC. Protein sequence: CASSPSGGTNVLTF.

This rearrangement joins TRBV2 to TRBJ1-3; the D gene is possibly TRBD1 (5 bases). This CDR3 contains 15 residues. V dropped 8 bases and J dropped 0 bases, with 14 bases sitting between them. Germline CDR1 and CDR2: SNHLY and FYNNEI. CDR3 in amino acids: CASVRQPSSGNTIYF. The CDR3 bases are TGTGCCAGCGTGCGACAGCCGAGCTCTGGAAACACCATATATTTT.

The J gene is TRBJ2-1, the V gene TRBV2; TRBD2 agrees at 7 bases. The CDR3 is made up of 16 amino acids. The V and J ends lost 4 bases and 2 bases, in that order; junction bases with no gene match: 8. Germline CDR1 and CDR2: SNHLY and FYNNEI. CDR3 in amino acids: CASSVLLADPYNEQFF. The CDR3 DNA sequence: TGTGCCAGCAGTGTCCTTCTAGCGGACCCCTACAATGAGCAGTTCTTC. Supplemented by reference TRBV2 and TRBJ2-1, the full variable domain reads EPEVTQTPSHQVTQMGQEVILRCVPISNHLYFYWYRQILGQKVEFLVSFYNNEISEKSEIFDDQFSVERPDGSNFTLKIRSTKLEDSAMYFCASSVLLADPYNEQFFGPGTRLTVL.

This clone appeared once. The CDR3 region has the DNA TGTGCCAGCAGCCCCGGGGGGGAGACCGGGACACACTATGGCTACACCTTC. It is translated as CASSPGGETGTHYGYTF. The chain links TRBV13 to TRBJ1-2; D is possibly TRBD1 (6 bases). Per the germline V gene, CDR1 is PRHDT and CDR2 is FYEKMQ (reference sequence). Trimming removed 5 bases from V and 3 bases from J, with 22 bases in between. The CDR3 runs 17 residues.

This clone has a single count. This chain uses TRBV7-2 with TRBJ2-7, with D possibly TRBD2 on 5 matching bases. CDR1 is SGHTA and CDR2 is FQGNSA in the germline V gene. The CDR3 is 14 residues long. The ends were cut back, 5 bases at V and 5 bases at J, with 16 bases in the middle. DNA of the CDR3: TGTGCCAGCAGCGCCAGAGGTACTAGTGACGAGCAGTACTTC. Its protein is CASSARGTSDEQYF.

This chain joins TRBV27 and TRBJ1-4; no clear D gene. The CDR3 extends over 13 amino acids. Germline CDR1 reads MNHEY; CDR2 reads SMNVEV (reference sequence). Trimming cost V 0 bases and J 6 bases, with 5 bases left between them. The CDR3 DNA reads TGTGCCAGCAGTTTATCGACCCATGAAAAACTGTTTTTT. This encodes CASSLSTHEKLFF.

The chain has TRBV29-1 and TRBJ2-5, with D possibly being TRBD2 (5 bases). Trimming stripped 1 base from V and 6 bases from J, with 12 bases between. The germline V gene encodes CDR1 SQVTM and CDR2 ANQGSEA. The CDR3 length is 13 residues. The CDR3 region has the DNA TGCAGCGTTGAAGTTCGAGGGTCTAAGACCCAGTACTTC. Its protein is CSVEVRGSKTQYF.

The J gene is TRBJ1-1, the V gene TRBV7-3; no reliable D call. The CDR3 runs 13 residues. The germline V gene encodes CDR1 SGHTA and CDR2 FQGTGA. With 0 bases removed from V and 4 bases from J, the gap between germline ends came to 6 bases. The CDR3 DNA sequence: TGTGCCAGCAGCTTAACGGGGAGCACTGAAGCTTTCTTT. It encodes CASSLTGSTEAFF.

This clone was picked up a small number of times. The CDR3 nucleotides read TGTGCCGGATACACCGGGACAGGGATCTATGGCTACACCTTC. Translated, it gives CAGYTGTGIYGYTF. J is TRBJ1-2 and V is TRBV2; TRBD1 aligns across 9 bases. The CDR3 has 14 residues. After removal of 11 bases from V and 4 bases from J, the junction contained 11 bases not matched to a gene. Germline V gene lookup returns CDR1 SNHLY and CDR2 FYNNEI.

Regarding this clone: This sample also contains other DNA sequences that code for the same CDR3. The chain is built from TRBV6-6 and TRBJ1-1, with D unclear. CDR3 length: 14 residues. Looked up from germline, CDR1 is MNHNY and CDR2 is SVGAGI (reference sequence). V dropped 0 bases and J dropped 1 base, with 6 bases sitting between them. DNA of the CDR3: TGTGCCAGCAGTTACTCTTCCCCGAACACTGAAGCTTTCTTT. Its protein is CASSYSSPNTEAFF.

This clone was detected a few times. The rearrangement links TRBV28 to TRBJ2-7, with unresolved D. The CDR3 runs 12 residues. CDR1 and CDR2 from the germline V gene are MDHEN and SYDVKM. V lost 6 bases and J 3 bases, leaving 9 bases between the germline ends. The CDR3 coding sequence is TGTGCCAGCAGCTTGGTCATCTACGAGCAGTACTTC. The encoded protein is CASSLVIYEQYF.

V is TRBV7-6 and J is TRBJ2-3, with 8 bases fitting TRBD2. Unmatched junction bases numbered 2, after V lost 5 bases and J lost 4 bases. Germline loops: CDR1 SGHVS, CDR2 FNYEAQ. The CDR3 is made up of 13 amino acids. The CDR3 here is CASSRGGPDTQYF. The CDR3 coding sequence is TGTGCCAGCAGCCGGGGGGGCCCAGATACGCAGTATTTT.

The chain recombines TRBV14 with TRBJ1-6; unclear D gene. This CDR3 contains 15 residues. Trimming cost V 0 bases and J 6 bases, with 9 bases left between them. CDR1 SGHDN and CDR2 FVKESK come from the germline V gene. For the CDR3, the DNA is TGTGCCAGCAGCCAAGAAGCCGCCGCTAATTCACCCCTCCACTTT. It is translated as CASSQEAAANSPLHF.

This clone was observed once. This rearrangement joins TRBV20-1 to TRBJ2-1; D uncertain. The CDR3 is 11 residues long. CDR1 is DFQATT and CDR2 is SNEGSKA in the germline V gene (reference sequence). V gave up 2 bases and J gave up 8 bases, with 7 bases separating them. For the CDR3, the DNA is TGCAGTGCTAGACAGACGTATGAGCAGTTCTTC. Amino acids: CSARQTYEQFF.

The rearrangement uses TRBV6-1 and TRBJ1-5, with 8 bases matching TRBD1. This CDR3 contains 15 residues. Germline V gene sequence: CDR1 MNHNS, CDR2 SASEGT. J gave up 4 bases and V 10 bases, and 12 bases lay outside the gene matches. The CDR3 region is CATTGGVGGNQPQHF. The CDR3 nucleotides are TGTGCCACAACAGGGGGAGTTGGGGGGAATCAGCCCCAGCATTTT.

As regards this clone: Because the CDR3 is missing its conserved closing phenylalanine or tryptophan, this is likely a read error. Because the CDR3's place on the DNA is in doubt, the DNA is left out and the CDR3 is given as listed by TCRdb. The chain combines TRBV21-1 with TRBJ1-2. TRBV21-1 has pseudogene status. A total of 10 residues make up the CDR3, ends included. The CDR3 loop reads CASSTADGAG.

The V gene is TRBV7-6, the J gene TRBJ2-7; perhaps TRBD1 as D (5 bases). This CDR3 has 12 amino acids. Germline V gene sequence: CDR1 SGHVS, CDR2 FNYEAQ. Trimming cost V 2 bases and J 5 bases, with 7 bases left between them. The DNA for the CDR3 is TGTGCCAGCAGCTTACAGGGCGACGAGCAGTACTTC. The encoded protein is CASSLQGDEQYF.

CDR3 in amino acids: CASSYDRAPGNTIYF. The DNA of the CDR3 is TGTGCCAGCAGTTACGACAGGGCGCCTGGAAACACCATATATTTT. The chain carries TRBV6-5 and TRBJ1-3; 7 bases match TRBD1. The CDR3 is 15 amino acids. Germline values: CDR1 MNHEY, CDR2 SVGAGI. Trimming removed 2 bases from V and 2 bases from J; junction bases left unmatched: 3.

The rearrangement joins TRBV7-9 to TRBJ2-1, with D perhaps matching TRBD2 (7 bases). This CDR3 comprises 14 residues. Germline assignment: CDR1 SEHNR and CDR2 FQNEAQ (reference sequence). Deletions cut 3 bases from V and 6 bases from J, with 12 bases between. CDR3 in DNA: TGTGCCAGCAGCTTCTCGGGGGGCCTCAATGAGCAGTTCTTC. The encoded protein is CASSFSGGLNEQFF.

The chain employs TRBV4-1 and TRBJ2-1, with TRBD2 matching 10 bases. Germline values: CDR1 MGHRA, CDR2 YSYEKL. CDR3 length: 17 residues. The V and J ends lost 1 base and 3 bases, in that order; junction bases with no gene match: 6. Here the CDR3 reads CASSQARAGGFYNEQFF. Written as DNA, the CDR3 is TGCGCCAGCAGCCAAGCCCGAGCGGGGGGGTTCTACAATGAGCAGTTCTTC.

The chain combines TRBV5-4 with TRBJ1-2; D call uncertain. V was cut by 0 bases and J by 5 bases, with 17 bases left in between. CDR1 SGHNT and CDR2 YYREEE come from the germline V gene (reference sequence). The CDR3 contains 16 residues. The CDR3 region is CASSLGLGGSGYGYTF. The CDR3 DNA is TGTGCCAGCAGCTTGGGGTTGGGAGGGAGCGGTTATGGCTACACCTTC.

The CDR3 reads CASSEIAWATDTQYF. The CDR3 bases are TGTGCCAGCAGTGAAATAGCCTGGGCCACAGATACGCAGTATTTT. The chain carries TRBV6-1 and TRBJ2-3; D is unclear. CDR1 MNHNS and CDR2 SASEGT come from the germline V gene. The CDR3 has 15 amino acids. Trimming pared 2 bases from V and 2 bases from J, leaving 11 bases between.

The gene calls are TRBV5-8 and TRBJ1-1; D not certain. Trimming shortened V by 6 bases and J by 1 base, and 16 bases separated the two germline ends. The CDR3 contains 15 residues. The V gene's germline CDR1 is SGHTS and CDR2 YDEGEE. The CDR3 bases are TGTGCCAGCACCTCCCGGGGTAGTTCGAACACTGAAGCTTTCTTT. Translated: CASTSRGSSNTEAFF.

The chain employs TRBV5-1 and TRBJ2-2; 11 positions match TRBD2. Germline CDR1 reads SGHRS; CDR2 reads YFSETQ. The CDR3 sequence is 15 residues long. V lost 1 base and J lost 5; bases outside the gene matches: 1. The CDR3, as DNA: TGCGCCAGCAGCTTGCTAGCGGGGGGAACCGGGGAGCTGTTTTTT. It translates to CASSLLAGGTGELFF.

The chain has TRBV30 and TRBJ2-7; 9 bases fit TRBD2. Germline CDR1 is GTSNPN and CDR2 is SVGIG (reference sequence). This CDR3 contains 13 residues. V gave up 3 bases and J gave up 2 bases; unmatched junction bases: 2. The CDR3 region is CAWRLAGAYEQYF. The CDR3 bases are TGTGCCTGGAGATTAGCGGGGGCCTACGAGCAGTACTTC.

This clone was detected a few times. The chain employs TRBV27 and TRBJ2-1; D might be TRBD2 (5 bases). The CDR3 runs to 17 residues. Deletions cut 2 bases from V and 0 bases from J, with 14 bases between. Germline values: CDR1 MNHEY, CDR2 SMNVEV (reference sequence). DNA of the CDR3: TGTGCCAGCAGTTTAGGAGGACGGCAAAGCTCCTACAATGAGCAGTTCTTC. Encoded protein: CASSLGGRQSSYNEQFF.